A selection of T cell receptor beta chains follows, all from one sample in a study of identical twins. Each CDR3 protein is one row after TCRdb ran MiXCR on the 5' RACE reads. The sample contains about 500,000 distinct CDR3 sequences, approximately 14% of which appear only once. This sample also belongs to another study, concerning yellow fever vaccine responses in identical twins.

Sequencing was performed on CD4+ T cells sorted from blood. The receptors stem from a woman aged 18-30 years in good health. Each CDR3 is given with its conserved first and last residue. A D gene is named only where the DNA matches it firmly. Where a row states a size, it is once, few, many or the class of an expanded clone; other rows omit it.

>TRBV7-9|many|TRBJ2-7|TRBD1
CASSSHRTGRYEQYF
TGTGCCAGCAGCTCCCACAGGACAGGCCGCTACGAGCAGTACTTC
>TRBV27|few|TRBJ1-4|NA
CASRNDRRSNEKLFF
TGTGCCAGCCGGAACGACAGGAGGAGTAATGAAAAACTGTTTTTT
>TRBV18|few|TRBJ2-7|NA
CASSPSVGAEQYF
TGTGCCAGCTCACCCTCAGTGGGGGCCGAGCAGTACTTC
>TRBV5-1|many|TRBJ2-1|TRBD1
CASSTWTGGADNEQFF
TGCGCCAGCAGCACCTGGACAGGGGGCGCAGACAATGAGCAGTTCTTC
>TRBV2|many|TRBJ2-3|NA
CASRTGGSTDTQYF
TGTGCCAGCAGGACGGGGGGCAGCACAGATACGCAGTATTTT
>TRBV5-1|NA|TRBJ2-5|TRBD1
CASSLYRGTQETQYF
TGCGCCAGCAGCTTGTACAGGGGAACCCAAGAGACCCAGTACTTC
>TRBV6-1|few|TRBJ2-7|NA
CASSGNRDGRWEQYF
TGTGCCAGCAGTGGAAATCGGGACGGCCGGTGGGAGCAGTACTTC
>TRBV7-9|few|TRBJ2-1|NA
CASSLVRAGSYNEQFF
TGTGCCAGCAGCTTAGTTCGAGCGGGTTCCTACAATGAGCAGTTCTTC
>TRBV3-1|many|TRBJ2-5|NA
CASSQRLVAGETQYF
TGTGCCAGCAGCCAGCGGCTAGTAGCTGGAGAGACCCAGTACTTC
>TRBV4-1|NA|TRBJ2-1|NA
CASSPGTVAYNEQFF
TGCGCCAGCAGCCCCGGTACGGTGGCCTACAATGAGCAGTTCTTC
>TRBV20-1|NA|TRBJ2-7|NA
CSASLRGRGDEQYF
TGCAGTGCTAGCCTAAGGGGCAGGGGCGACGAGCAGTACTTC
>TRBV12-3/TRBV12-4|few|TRBJ1-4|NA
CASSLGKKLFF
TGTGCCAGCAGCCTAGGGAAAAAACTGTTTTTT
>TRBV4-3|NA|TRBJ2-1|NA
CASSQMGGSNEQFF
TGCGCCAGCAGCCAGATGGGCGGATCCAATGAGCAGTTCTTC
>TRBV27|few|TRBJ2-3|NA
CASSKRDIDTQYF
TGTGCCAGCAGTAAAAGGGACATTGATACGCAGTATTTT
>TRBV7-2|many|TRBJ2-7|NA
CASSFEGTDRYEQYF
TGTGCCAGCAGCTTCGAAGGGACTGATAGGTACGAGCAGTACTTC
>TRBV15|NA|TRBJ2-5|NA
CATSRDLGSRFRVQETQYF
TGTGCCACCAGCAGAGATCTCGGGAGCCGGTTCAGGGTACAAGAGACCCAGTACTTC
>TRBV20-1|few|TRBJ2-7|NA
CSARGATGSSSYEQYF
TGCAGTGCTAGGGGGGCAACTGGGTCCAGCTCCTACGAGCAGTACTTC
>TRBV24-1|NA|TRBJ2-3|NA
CATSDYRPTVFTDTQYF
TGTGCCACCAGTGATTACCGCCCGACTGTTTTCACAGATACGCAGTATTTT
>TRBV19|NA|TRBJ2-7|NA
CASSMGKSSYEQYF
TGTGCCAGTAGTATGGGGAAGAGCTCCTACGAGCAGTACTTC
>TRBV15|few|TRBJ1-2|NA
CATSRDLREVYGYTF
TGTGCCACCAGCAGAGATCTCCGCGAAGTTTATGGCTACACCTTC
>TRBV24-1|many|TRBJ2-7|NA
CAISGTGAYEQYF
TGTGCCATCTCCGGGACGGGAGCCTACGAGCAGTACTTC
>TRBV3-1|NA|TRBJ2-7|NA
CASSQDFGAGGNEQYF
TGTGCCAGCAGCCAAGATTTTGGCGCTGGAGGAAATGAGCAGTACTTC
>TRBV5-1|few|TRBJ2-7|NA
CASSLDVAGSYEQYF
TGCGCCAGCAGCTTGGATGTGGCAGGGTCCTACGAGCAGTACTTC
>TRBV25-1|NA|TRBJ2-6|TRBD1
CASSEGDRRSGANVLTF
TGTGCCAGCAGTGAGGGGGACAGGCGGTCTGGGGCCAACGTCCTGACTTTC
>TRBV11-2|few|TRBJ2-3|TRBD2
CASSHLAGGSTDTQYF
TGTGCCAGCAGCCACCTAGCGGGGGGGAGCACAGATACGCAGTATTTT
>TRBV15|NA|TRBJ1-2|TRBD1
CATSGGQGGPMGYTF
TGTGCCACCAGCGGGGGACAGGGCGGACCTATGGGGTACACCTTC
>TRBV7-3|NA|TRBJ2-2|NA
CASSLTGNPLNTGELFF
TGTGCCAGCAGCTTAACAGGGAATCCACTAAACACCGGGGAGCTGTTTTTT
>TRBV29-1|few|TRBJ2-6|TRBD1
CSPPRDRLSEGANVLTF
TGCAGCCCACCTCGGGACAGACTCTCAGAAGGGGCCAACGTCCTGACTTTC
>TRBV6-2/TRBV6-3|NA|TRBJ2-7|NA
CASSPLDYEQYF
TGTGCCAGCAGTCCTCTAGACTACGAGCAGTACTTC
>TRBV7-6|NA|TRBJ2-3|TRBD2
CASSLLGGGGTDTQYF
TGTGCCAGCAGCCTTCTCGGGGGGGGAGGCACAGATACGCAGTATTTT
>TRBV7-3|few|TRBJ2-5|NA
CASSLNPGTETQYF
TGTGCCAGCAGCTTAAATCCAGGGACAGAGACCCAGTACTTC
>TRBV20-1|NA|TRBJ2-1|TRBD2
CSADKTSGVRNEQFF
TGCAGTGCTGACAAGACTAGCGGGGTTAGGAATGAGCAGTTCTTC
>TRBV7-9|few|TRBJ2-7|TRBD1
CASSRLGTGGVYEQYF
TGTGCCAGCAGCCGATTAGGGACAGGGGGGGTCTACGAGCAGTACTTC
>TRBV12-3/TRBV12-4|NA|TRBJ1-2|TRBD1
CASSLTGGRGYTF
TGTGCCAGCAGCTTGACAGGGGGCAGGGGCTACACCTTC
>TRBV2|NA|TRBJ1-6|NA
CASVADGSYNSPLHF
TGTGCCAGCGTGGCAGACGGCTCCTATAATTCACCCCTCCACTTT
>TRBV6-1|few|TRBJ2-7|TRBD1
CASATTGASYEQYF
TGTGCCAGCGCCACAACAGGGGCCTCCTACGAGCAGTACTTC